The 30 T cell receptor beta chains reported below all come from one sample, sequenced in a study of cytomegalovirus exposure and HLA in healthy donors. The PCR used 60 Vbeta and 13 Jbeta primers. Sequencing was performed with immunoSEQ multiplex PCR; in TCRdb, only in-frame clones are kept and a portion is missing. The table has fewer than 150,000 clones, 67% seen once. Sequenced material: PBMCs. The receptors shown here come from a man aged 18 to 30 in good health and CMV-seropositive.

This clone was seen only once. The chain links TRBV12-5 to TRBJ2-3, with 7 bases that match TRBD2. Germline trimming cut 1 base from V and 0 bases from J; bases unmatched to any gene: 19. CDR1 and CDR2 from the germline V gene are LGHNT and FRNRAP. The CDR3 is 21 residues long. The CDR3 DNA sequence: TGTGCTAGTGGTTTGGGCCGGAAAGATCACCTACGCGGGGGAAGCACAGATACGCAGTATTTT. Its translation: CASGLGRKDHLRGGSTDTQYF.

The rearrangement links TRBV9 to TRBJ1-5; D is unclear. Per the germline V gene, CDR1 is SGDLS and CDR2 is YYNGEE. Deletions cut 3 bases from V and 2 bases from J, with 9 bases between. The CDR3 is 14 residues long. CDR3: CASSGGMGNQPQHF. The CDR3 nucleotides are TGTGCCAGCAGCGGCGGCATGGGCAATCAGCCCCAGCATTTT.

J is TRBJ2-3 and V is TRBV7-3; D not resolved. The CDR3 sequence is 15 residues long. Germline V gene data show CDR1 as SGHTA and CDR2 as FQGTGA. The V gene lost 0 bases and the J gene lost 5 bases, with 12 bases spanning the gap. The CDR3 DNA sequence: TGTGCCAGCAGCTTAACCCGCCTAGAGCGAGATACGCAGTATTTT. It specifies CASSLTRLERDTQYF.

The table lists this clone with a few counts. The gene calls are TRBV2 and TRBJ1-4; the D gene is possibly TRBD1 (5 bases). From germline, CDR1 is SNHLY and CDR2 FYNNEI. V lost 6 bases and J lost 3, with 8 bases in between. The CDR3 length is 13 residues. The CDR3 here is CASSRDANEKLFF. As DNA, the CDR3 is TGTGCCAGCAGCAGGGATGCTAATGAAAAACTGTTTTTT. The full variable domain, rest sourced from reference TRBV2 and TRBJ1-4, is EPEVTQTPSHQVTQMGQEVILRCVPISNHLYFYWYRQILGQKVEFLVSFYNNEISEKSEIFDDQFSVERPDGSNFTLKIRSTKLEDSAMYFCASSRDANEKLFFGSGTQLSVL.

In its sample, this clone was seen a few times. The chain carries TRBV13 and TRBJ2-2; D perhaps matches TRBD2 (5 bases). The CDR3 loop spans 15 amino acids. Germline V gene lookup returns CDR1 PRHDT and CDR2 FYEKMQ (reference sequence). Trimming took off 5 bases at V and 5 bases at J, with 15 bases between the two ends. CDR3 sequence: CASSPMGSGTGELFF. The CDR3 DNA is TGTGCCAGCAGCCCAATGGGTTCGGGGACCGGGGAGCTGTTTTTT.

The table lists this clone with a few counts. CDR3 loop: CASSPGGGNQPQHF. CDR3 DNA: TGTGCCAGCAGTCCGGGCGGGGGCAATCAGCCCCAGCATTTT. The chain combines TRBV28 with TRBJ1-5, with unresolved D. V lost 5 bases to trimming and J lost 2 bases, with 10 bases between them. From germline, CDR1 is MDHEN and CDR2 SYDVKM. CDR3 length equals 14 residues.

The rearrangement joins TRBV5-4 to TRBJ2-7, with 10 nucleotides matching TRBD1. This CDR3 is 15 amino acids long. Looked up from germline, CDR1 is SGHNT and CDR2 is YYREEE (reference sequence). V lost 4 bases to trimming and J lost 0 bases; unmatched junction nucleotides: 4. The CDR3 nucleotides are TGTGCCAGCAGCCCCGGGACAGGGGCCTCCTACGAGCAGTACTTC. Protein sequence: CASSPGTGASYEQYF.

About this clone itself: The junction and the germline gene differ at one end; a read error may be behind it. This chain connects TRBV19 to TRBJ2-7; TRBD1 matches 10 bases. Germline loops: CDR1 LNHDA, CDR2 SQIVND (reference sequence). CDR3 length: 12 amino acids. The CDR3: CASSVGQGEVNF. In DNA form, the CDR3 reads TGTGCCAGTAGTGTTGGACAGGGGGAAGTAAACTTC.

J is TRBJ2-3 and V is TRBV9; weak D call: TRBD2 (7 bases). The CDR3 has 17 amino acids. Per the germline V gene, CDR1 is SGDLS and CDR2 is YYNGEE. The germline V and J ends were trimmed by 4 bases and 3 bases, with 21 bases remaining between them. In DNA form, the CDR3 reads TGTGCCAGCAGCACCGTACGAGTCGGGGGGCGTACAGATACGCAGTATTTT. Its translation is CASSTVRVGGRTDTQYF.

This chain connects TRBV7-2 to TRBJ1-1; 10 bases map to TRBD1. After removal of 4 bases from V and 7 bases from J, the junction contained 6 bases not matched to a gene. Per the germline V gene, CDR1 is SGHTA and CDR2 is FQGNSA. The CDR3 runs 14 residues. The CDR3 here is CASSSWTGGVEAFF. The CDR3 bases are TGTGCCAGCAGCTCTTGGACAGGGGGGGTTGAAGCTTTCTTT.

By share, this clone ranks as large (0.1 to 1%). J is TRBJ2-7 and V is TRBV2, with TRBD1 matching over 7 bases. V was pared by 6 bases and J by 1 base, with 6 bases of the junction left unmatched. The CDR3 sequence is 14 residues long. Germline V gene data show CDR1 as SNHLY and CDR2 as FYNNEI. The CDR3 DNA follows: TGTGCCAGCAGAAGGGACAGCGCATCCTACGAGCAGTACGTC. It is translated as CASRRDSASYEQYV.

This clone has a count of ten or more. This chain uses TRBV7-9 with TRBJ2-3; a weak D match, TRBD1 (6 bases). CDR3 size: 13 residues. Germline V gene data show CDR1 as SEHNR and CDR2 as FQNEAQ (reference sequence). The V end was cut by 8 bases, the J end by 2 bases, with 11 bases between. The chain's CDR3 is CASARDTTDTQYF. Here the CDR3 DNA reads TGTGCCAGCGCCAGGGACACCACAGATACGCAGTATTTT.

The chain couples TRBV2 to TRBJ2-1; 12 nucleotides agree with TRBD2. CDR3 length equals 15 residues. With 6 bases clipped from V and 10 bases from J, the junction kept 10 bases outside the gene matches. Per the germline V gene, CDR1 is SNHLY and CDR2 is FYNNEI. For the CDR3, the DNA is TGTGCCAGCAGGGTGACTAGCGGGGGATCCTGGGAGCAGTTCTTC. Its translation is CASRVTSGGSWEQFF.

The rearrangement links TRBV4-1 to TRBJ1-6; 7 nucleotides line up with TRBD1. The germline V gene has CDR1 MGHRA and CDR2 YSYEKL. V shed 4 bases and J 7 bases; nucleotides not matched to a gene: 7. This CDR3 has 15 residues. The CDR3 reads CASSPSTGSNSPLHF. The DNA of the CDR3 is TGCGCCAGCAGCCCTTCGACAGGGAGCAATTCACCCCTCCACTTT.

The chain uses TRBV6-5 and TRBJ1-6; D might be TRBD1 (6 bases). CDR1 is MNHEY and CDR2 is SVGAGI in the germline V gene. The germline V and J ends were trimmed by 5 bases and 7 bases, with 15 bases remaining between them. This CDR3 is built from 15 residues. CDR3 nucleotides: TGTGCCAGCAGTAGGGGGGGTAAGGGGAATTCACCCCTCCACTTT. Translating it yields CASSRGGKGNSPLHF.

The CDR3 loop reads CASSQEGGLGISYPEQYF. CDR3 in DNA: TGTGCCAGCAGCCAAGAGGGGGGACTAGGAATCTCGTACCCCGAGCAGTACTTC. V usage is TRBV4-2 and J usage is TRBJ2-7; TRBD2 aligns across 8 bases. The CDR3 extends over 18 amino acids. J lost 6 bases, V lost 0 bases, and 16 bases had no gene match. Germline V gives CDR1 LGHNA, CDR2 YNFKEQ.

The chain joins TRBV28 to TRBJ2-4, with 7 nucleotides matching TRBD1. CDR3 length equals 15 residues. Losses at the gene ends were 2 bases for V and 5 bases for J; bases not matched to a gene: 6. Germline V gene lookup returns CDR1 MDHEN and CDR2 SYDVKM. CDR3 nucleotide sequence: TGTGCCAGCAGTTTAGGGGGTACAGGGGAAAACATTCAGTACTTC. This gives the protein CASSLGGTGENIQYF.

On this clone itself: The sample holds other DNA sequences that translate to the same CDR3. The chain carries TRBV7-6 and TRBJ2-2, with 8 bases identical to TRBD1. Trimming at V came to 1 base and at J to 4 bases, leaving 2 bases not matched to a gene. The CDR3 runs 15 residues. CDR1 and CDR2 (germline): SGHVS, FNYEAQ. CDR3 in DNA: TGTGCCAGCAGCTTAGGACAGGGGTCCACCGGGGAGCTGTTTTTT. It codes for CASSLGQGSTGELFF.

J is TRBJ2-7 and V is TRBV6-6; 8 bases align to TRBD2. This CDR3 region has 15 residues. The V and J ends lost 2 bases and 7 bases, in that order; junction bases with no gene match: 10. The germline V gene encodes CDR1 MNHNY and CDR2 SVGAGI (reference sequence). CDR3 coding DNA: TGTGCCAGCAGTTACGCCCTAACCTCGGGGGGGGAGCAGTACTTC. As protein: CASSYALTSGGEQYF.

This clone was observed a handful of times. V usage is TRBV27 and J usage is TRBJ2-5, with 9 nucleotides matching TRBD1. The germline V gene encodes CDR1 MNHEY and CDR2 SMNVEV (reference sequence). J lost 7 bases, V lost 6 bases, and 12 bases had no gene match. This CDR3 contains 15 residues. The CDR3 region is CASRERTGEVSTQYF. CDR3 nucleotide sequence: TGTGCCAGCAGGGAACGGACAGGGGAGGTATCGACCCAGTACTTC.

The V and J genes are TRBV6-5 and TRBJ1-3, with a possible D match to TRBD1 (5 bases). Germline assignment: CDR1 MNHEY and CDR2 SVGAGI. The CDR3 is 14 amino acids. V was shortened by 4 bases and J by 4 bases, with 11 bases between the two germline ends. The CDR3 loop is CASSSQAGGNTIYF. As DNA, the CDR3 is TGTGCCAGCAGTTCACAGGCGGGGGGAAACACCATATATTTT.

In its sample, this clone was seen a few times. CDR3 amino acids: CASSWGGSEADTQYF. The CDR3 nucleotides read TGTGCCAGCAGCTGGGGGGGCTCGGAGGCAGATACGCAGTATTTT. The gene calls are TRBV7-9 and TRBJ2-3; D is perhaps TRBD2 (7 bases). The CDR3 is 15 amino acids. Trimming took off 4 bases at V and 4 bases at J, with 15 bases between the two ends. The V gene's germline CDR1 is SEHNR and CDR2 FQNEAQ (reference sequence).

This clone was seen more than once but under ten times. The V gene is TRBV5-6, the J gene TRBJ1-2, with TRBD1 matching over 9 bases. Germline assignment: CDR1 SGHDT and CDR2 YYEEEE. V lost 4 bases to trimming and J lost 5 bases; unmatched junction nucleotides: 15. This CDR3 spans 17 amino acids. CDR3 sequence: CASSLPRGQGSRYGYTF. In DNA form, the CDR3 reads TGTGCCAGCAGCCTGCCGAGGGGACAGGGTTCACGGTATGGCTACACCTTC.

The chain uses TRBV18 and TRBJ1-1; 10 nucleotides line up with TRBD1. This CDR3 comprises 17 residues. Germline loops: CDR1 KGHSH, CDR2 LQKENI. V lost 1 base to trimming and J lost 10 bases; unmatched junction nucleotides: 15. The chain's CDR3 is CASSPRPLGTGDWGAFF. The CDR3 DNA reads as TGTGCCAGCTCACCACGGCCTCTCGGGACAGGGGATTGGGGAGCTTTCTTT. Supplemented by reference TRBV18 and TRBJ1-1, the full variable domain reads NAGVMQNPRHLVRRRGQEARLRCSPMKGHSHVYWYRQLPEEGLKFMVYLQKENIIDESGMPKERFSAEFPKEGPSILRIQQVVRGDSAAYFCASSPRPLGTGDWGAFFGQGTRLTVV.

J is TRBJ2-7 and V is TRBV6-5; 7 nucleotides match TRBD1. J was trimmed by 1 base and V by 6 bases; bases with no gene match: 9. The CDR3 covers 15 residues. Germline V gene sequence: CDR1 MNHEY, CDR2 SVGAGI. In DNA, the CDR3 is TGTGCCAGCAGCTGTGACAGGGAAAGGTCCTACGAGCAGTACGTC. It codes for CASSCDRERSYEQYV.

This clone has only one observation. The CDR3, as DNA: TGTGCCAGCAGCCGGAGGGGGCTCACAGATACGCAGTATTTT. Translated: CASSRRGLTDTQYF. The chain recombines TRBV7-9 with TRBJ2-3; D is possibly TRBD1 (7 bases). Germline V gives CDR1 SEHNR, CDR2 FQNEAQ (reference sequence). V gave up 5 bases and J gave up 2 bases, with 11 bases separating them. The CDR3 runs to 14 residues.

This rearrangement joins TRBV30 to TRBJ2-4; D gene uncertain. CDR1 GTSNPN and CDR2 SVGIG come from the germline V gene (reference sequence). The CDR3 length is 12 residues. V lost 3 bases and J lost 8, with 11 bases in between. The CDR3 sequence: CAWSSQLDIQYF. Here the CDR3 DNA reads TGTGCCTGGAGCTCGCAACTGGACATTCAGTACTTC.

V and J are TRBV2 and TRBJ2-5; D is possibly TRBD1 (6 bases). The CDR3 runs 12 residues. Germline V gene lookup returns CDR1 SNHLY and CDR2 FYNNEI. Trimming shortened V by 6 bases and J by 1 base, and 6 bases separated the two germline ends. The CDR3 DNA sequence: TGTGCCAGCAGGACAGGCCAAGAGACCCAGTACTTC. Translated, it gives CASRTGQETQYF.

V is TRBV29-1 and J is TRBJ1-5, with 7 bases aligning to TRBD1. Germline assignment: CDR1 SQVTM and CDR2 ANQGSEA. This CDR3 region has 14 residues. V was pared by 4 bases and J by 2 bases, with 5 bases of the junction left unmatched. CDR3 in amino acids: CSVVVGGGNQPQHF. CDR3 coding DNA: TGCAGCGTTGTGGTAGGGGGCGGCAATCAGCCCCAGCATTTT.

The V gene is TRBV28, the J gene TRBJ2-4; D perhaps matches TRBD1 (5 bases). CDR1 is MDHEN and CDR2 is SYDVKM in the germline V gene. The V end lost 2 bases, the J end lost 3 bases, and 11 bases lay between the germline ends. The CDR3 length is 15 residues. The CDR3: CASSLAGMGKNIQYF. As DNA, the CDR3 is TGTGCCAGCAGTTTAGCAGGGATGGGCAAAAACATTCAGTACTTC.